This is a list of T cell receptor beta chains from one sample in a study of T-cell reconstitution after alpha-beta-depleted transplantation in children. MiXCR, run by TCRdb on the PCR reads, gives a single entry per CDR3 protein. The sample has approximately 300,000 distinct CDR3 sequences, 11% seen once; the top ten hold roughly a quarter. The sample here was peripheral blood, taken 180 days after TCRalphabeta/CD19-depleted stem cell transplant. The receptors stem from a male patient aged 2 to 10 who had a stem cell transplant for chronic granulomatous disease, so the T cells may come from the graft donor. Each CDR3 is given with its conserved first and last residue. A D gene is named only where the DNA matches it firmly. Clone size is shown for a subset of rows, as once, few, many or a class of expanded clone.

D: TRBD2; size: many; J: TRBJ2-1; V: TRBV4-2; CDR3: CASSLTGTSGNNEQFF; DNA: TGTGCCAGCAGCCTGACCGGGACTAGCGGAAACAATGAGCAGTTCTTC
D: TRBD2; size: many; J: TRBJ2-1; V: TRBV9; CDR3: CASSVGRSIGLGPYNEQFF; DNA: TGTGCCAGCAGCGTTGGCAGGAGTATAGGACTAGGCCCCTACAATGAGCAGTTCTTC
D: .; size: many; J: TRBJ2-1; V: TRBV6-5; CDR3: CASSYFQGSNEQFF; DNA: TGTGCCAGCAGTTACTTTCAGGGGAGCAATGAGCAGTTCTTC
D: .; size: many; J: TRBJ2-3; V: TRBV19; CDR3: CACINLTGTSTDTQYF; DNA: TGTGCCTGCATTAATTTGACAGGGACTAGCACAGATACGCAGTATTTT
D: .; size: many; J: TRBJ2-3; V: TRBV20-1; CDR3: CSARPGPLTDTQYF; DNA: TGCAGTGCTAGGCCGGGACCCCTTACGGATACGCAGTATTTT
D: .; size: few; J: TRBJ2-2; V: TRBV30; CDR3: CAWIRSGGAWEKAGELFF; DNA: TGTGCCTGGATCCGAAGCGGCGGCGCTTGGGAGAAGGCCGGGGAGCTGTTTTTT
D: .; size: .; J: TRBJ1-5; V: TRBV14; CDR3: CASAQLRQSNQPQHF; DNA: TGTGCCAGCGCACAGCTCAGACAGAGCAATCAGCCCCAGCATTTT
D: .; size: many; J: TRBJ1-1; V: TRBV29-1; CDR3: CSATHGATEAFF; DNA: TGCAGCGCGACCCATGGGGCCACTGAAGCTTTCTTT
D: .; size: many; J: TRBJ1-2; V: TRBV4-3; CDR3: CASSQGLQVYGYTF; DNA: TGCGCCAGCAGCCAAGGTCTACAGGTCTATGGCTACACCTTC
D: .; size: few; J: TRBJ2-7; V: TRBV7-2; CDR3: CASSLDGGNYEQYF; DNA: TGTGCCAGCAGCTTAGACGGGGGAAATTACGAGCAGTACTTC
D: .; size: many; J: TRBJ2-7; V: TRBV18; CDR3: CASSPHHGGGEQYF; DNA: TGTGCCAGCTCACCGCACCATGGGGGTGGCGAGCAGTACTTC
D: .; size: many; J: TRBJ2-7; V: TRBV13; CDR3: CASSKDPSTYEQYF; DNA: TGTGCCAGCAGCAAGGACCCGAGCACCTACGAGCAGTACTTC
D: .; size: many; J: TRBJ2-1; V: TRBV5-1; CDR3: CASVSGPFYNEQFF; DNA: TGCGCCAGCGTTTCAGGACCTTTTTACAATGAGCAGTTCTTC
D: .; size: many; J: TRBJ2-2; V: TRBV12-3/TRBV12-4; CDR3: CASSPGSRLSFGELFF; DNA: TGTGCCAGCAGCCCGGGTAGCCGGCTTAGTTTCGGGGAGCTGTTTTTT
D: TRBD2; size: many; J: TRBJ2-3; V: TRBV12-5; CDR3: CASGAPLAGPDTQYF; DNA: TGTGCTAGTGGTGCCCCCCTAGCGGGGCCAGATACGCAGTATTTT
D: .; size: many; J: TRBJ2-5; V: TRBV12-3/TRBV12-4; CDR3: CASSSPPGRGMETQYF; DNA: TGTGCCAGCAGTTCACCCCCGGGACGGGGGATGGAGACCCAGTACTTC
D: TRBD1; size: many; J: TRBJ2-1; V: TRBV29-1; CDR3: CSVNLWTGTYNEQFF; DNA: TGCAGCGTTAACCTGTGGACAGGGACCTACAATGAGCAGTTCTTC
D: .; size: many; J: TRBJ1-2; V: TRBV29-1; CDR3: CSVIYPGHYGYTF; DNA: TGCAGCGTTATTTACCCGGGGCACTATGGCTACACCTTC
D: TRBD2; size: many; J: TRBJ2-1; V: TRBV15; CDR3: CATSSSGGGMDEQFF; DNA: TGTGCCACCAGCTCTAGCGGGGGGGGAATGGATGAGCAGTTCTTC
D: .; size: .; J: TRBJ2-2; V: TRBV14; CDR3: CASSHRTAANTGELFF; DNA: TGTGCCAGCAGCCACAGGACAGCGGCGAACACCGGGGAGCTGTTTTTT
D: .; size: many; J: TRBJ2-1; V: TRBV20-1; CDR3: CSASSHLSYNEQFF; DNA: TGCAGTGCAAGTAGCCACCTCTCCTACAATGAGCAGTTCTTC
D: TRBD1; size: many; J: TRBJ1-4; V: TRBV28; CDR3: CASQWTGGTEKLFF; DNA: TGTGCCAGCCAGTGGACAGGGGGGACTGAAAAACTGTTTTTT
D: .; size: .; J: TRBJ1-1; V: TRBV19; CDR3: CASKAAEAFF; DNA: TGTGCCAGTAAGGCCGCTGAAGCTTTCTTT
D: TRBD2; size: few; J: TRBJ2-7; V: TRBV5-4; CDR3: CASSFGASGSSYEQYF; DNA: TGTGCCAGCAGCTTTGGTGCCAGCGGGAGCTCCTACGAGCAGTACTTC
D: TRBD1; size: many; J: TRBJ2-2; V: TRBV12-3/TRBV12-4; CDR3: CASSPRQGLTGELFF; DNA: TGTGCCAGCAGTCCCCGACAGGGGCTCACCGGGGAGCTGTTTTTT
D: .; size: few; J: TRBJ2-3; V: TRBV18; CDR3: CASSPPGDTDTQYF; DNA: TGTGCCAGCTCACCACCGGGAGACACAGATACGCAGTATTTT
D: .; size: many; J: TRBJ2-5; V: TRBV28; CDR3: CASSLSFGKETQYF; DNA: TGTGCCAGCAGCTTGTCCTTTGGTAAAGAGACCCAGTACTTC
D: .; size: many; J: TRBJ1-5; V: TRBV3-1; CDR3: CASSQVNMGQPQHF; DNA: TGTGCCAGCAGCCAGGTCAATATGGGTCAGCCCCAGCATTTT
D: .; size: many; J: TRBJ2-7; V: TRBV28; CDR3: CASSTYRGEQYF; DNA: TGTGCCAGCAGTACCTACCGTGGCGAGCAGTACTTC
D: TRBD2; size: many; J: TRBJ2-7; V: TRBV5-1; CDR3: CASSLALGTSGRRVREQYF; DNA: TGCGCCAGCAGCTTGGCCCTCGGGACTAGCGGGAGAAGGGTACGGGAGCAGTACTTC
D: .; size: many; J: TRBJ1-6; V: TRBV30; CDR3: CAWSVHKDYSPLHF; DNA: TGTGCCTGGAGTGTACATAAGGATTATTCACCCCTCCACTTT
D: .; size: many; J: TRBJ1-5; V: TRBV3-1; CDR3: CASSQGTLGQPQHF; DNA: TGTGCCAGCAGCCAAGGGACCCTCGGTCAGCCCCAGCATTTT
D: .; size: .; J: TRBJ2-7; V: TRBV7-2; CDR3: CASSLGGNPYAQYF; DNA: TGTGCCAGCAGCCTCGGGGGAAATCCTTACGCGCAGTACTTC
D: TRBD2; size: many; J: TRBJ2-1; V: TRBV11-2; CDR3: CASSLTIASGGNNEQFF; DNA: TGTGCCAGCAGCTTGACCATCGCTAGCGGGGGGAACAATGAGCAGTTCTTC
D: TRBD1; size: many; J: TRBJ1-1; V: TRBV9; CDR3: CASSVGTGGSATEAFF; DNA: TGTGCCAGCAGCGTAGGAACAGGGGGCTCTGCCACTGAAGCTTTCTTT
D: .; size: .; J: TRBJ2-3; V: TRBV7-2; CDR3: CTSSLASSTDTQYF; DNA: TGTACCAGCAGCTTAGCTTCCTCCACAGATACGCAGTATTTT
D: TRBD1; size: many; J: TRBJ2-1; V: TRBV4-1; CDR3: CASSQIGTARNEQFF; DNA: TGCGCCAGCAGCCAGATTGGGACAGCTCGGAATGAGCAGTTCTTC
D: .; size: many; J: TRBJ2-2; V: TRBV12-3/TRBV12-4; CDR3: CASSFDGSGANTGELFF; DNA: TGTGCCAGCAGTTTCGACGGGTCCGGGGCGAACACCGGGGAGCTGTTTTTT
D: .; size: many; J: TRBJ1-2; V: TRBV30; CDR3: CAWSYMTGLGYTF; DNA: TGTGCCTGGAGTTATATGACGGGGCTTGGCTACACCTTC
D: TRBD1; size: many; J: TRBJ2-5; V: TRBV3-1; CDR3: CASSPGTGAAAGDQYF; DNA: TGTGCCAGCAGCCCTGGGACAGGGGCCGCCGCAGGGGACCAGTACTTC
D: .; size: many; J: TRBJ2-2; V: TRBV29-1; CDR3: CSVRGSHTGELFF; DNA: TGCAGCGTTCGTGGGTCGCACACCGGGGAGCTGTTTTTT
D: TRBD2; size: .; J: TRBJ2-3; V: TRBV14; CDR3: CAGSQVGGLHTDTQYF; DNA: TGTGCCGGCAGCCAAGTGGGGGGACTACACACAGATACGCAGTATTTT
D: TRBD2; size: many; J: TRBJ2-1; V: TRBV7-9; CDR3: CASSQPGLAEHNEQFF; DNA: TGTGCCAGCAGTCAACCGGGACTAGCGGAACACAATGAGCAGTTCTTC
D: TRBD1; size: many; J: TRBJ2-1; V: TRBV5-5; CDR3: CASSSAGTGLNEQFF; DNA: TGTGCCAGCAGCTCGGCCGGGACAGGGTTGAATGAGCAGTTCTTC
D: TRBD1; size: many; J: TRBJ2-7; V: TRBV5-1; CDR3: CASRRAGTGVDEQYF; DNA: TGCGCCAGCAGGCGGGCCGGGACAGGAGTGGACGAGCAGTACTTC
D: TRBD1; size: many; J: TRBJ1-2; V: TRBV27; CDR3: CASSHRGLRGYTF; DNA: TGTGCCAGCAGCCACAGGGGGTTGCGAGGCTACACCTTC